This TCR beta chain was identified during a study of post-analysis software for immune sequencing data. Findings of the study overall: TRBV segments more frequent in patients than in controls numbered five and included TRBV5-6, TRBV5-1 and TRBV20-1.

The CDR3 covers 12 residues. Trimming stripped 1 base from V and 3 bases from J, with 7 bases between. Germline V gives CDR1 DFQATT, CDR2 SNEGSKA (reference sequence). In its sample, this clonotype was seen a few times. The target antigen is unknown. Unique molecular identifiers featured in each of the TCR beta cDNA libraries. Each CDR3 protein is one row after TCRdb ran MiXCR on the PCR reads. The sample lists fewer than 850,000 distinct CDR3 sequences, about 43% occurring once. The source is a girl between 5 and 17 years old with multiple sclerosis. This chain links TRBV20-1 with TRBJ2-7; D may be TRBD2 (6 bases). The sequenced sample was blood. CDR3 coding DNA: TGCAGTGCTAGAGTCGGGAGCTACGAGCAGTACTTC. This translates into CSARVGSYEQYF.